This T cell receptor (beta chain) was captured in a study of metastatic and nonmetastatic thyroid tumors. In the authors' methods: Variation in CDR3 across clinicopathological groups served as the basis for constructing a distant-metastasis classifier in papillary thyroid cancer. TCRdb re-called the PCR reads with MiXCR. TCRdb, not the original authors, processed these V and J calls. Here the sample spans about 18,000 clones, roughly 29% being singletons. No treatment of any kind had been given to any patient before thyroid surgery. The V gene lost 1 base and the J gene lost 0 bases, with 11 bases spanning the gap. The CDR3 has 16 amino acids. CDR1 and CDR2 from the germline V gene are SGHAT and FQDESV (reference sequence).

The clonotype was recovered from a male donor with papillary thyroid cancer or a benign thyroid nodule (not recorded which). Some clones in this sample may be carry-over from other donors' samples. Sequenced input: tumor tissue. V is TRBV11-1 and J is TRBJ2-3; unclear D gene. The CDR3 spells CASSLESFGSTDTQYF. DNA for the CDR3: TGTGCCAGCAGCTTAGAGTCTTTCGGGAGCACAGATACGCAGTATTTT.